Sequencing of this TCR beta chain was carried out in a study of CD8+ T cells in alopecia areata. Study in general: Patients in the treated group were given tofacitinib by mouth, 5 to 10 mg twice a day. Tofacitinib ran 6 to 18 months, followed by 6 months off drug.

The CDR3 spans 11 residues. Germline loops: CDR1 MNHEY, CDR2 SVGAGI. Trimming stripped 5 bases from V and 1 base from J, with 2 bases between. Treatment described: oral pan-JAK inhibitor, 5-10 mg twice daily. Lesional scalp punch biopsies and peripheral blood came from alopecia areata patients. Study-level points and caveats: Alopecia totalis/universalis scalp especially showed more expanded CD8+ clones than normal scalp.

After isolation, RNA underwent reverse transcription to generate cDNA as the sequencing template. Produced via immunoSEQ multiplex PCR; TCRdb's table is partial and in-frame only. The sample includes approximately 160,000 clones, around 59% of them seen just once. Worth noting for this clone: As yet, its antigen is unknown.

This specimen consisted of CD4+ T cells sorted from blood, obtained at week 24, from a patient treated with tofacitinib. The clonotype comes from a human donor with alopecia areata. V usage is TRBV6-5 and J usage is TRBJ1-1; D is uncertain. The CDR3 DNA is TGTGCCAGCAGTACGAACACTGAAGCTTTCTTT. This gives the protein CASSTNTEAFF.